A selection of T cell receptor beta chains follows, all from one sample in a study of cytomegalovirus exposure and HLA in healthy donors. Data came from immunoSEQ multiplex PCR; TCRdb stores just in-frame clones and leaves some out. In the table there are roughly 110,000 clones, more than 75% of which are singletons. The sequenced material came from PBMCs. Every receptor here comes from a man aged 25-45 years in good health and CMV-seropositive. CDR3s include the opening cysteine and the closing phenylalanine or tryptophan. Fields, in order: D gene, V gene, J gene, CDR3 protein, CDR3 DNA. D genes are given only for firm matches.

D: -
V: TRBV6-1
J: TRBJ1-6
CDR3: CASRQVLNSPLHF
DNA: TGTGCCAGCAGACAGGTTTTGAATTCACCCCTCCACTTT

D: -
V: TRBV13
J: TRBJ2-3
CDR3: CASSFRDSGTDTQYF
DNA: TGTGCCAGCAGCTTCCGGGACTCGGGCACAGATACGCAGTATTTT

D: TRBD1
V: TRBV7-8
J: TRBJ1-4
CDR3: CASSLIGGTGSEKLFF
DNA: TGTGCCAGCAGCCTCATTGGGGGGACAGGGTCTGAAAAACTGTTTTTT

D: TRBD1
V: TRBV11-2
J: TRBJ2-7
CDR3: CASSFGRGPIEQYF
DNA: TGTGCCAGCAGCTTTGGCAGGGGGCCTATTGAGCAGTACTTC

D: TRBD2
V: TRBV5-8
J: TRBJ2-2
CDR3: CASSLPPLAGFLDGELFF
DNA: TGTGCCAGCAGCCTACCCCCCCTAGCGGGGTTCTTGGACGGGGAGCTGTTTTTT

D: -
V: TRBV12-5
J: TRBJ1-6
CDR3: CASGLTRQNSPLHF
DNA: TGTGCTAGTGGTTTGACGCGACAGAATTCACCCCTCCACTTT

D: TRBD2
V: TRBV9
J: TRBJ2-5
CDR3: CASSTTLAVQETQYF
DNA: TGTGCCAGCAGCACTACTCTAGCGGTCCAAGAGACCCAGTACTTC

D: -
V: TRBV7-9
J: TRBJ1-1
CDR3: CASSPEGDTEAFF
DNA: TGTGCCAGCTCCCCCGAGGGGGACACTGAAGCTTTCTTT

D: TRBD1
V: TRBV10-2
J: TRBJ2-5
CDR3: CASSSGTGAETQYF
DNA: TGCGCCAGCAGTTCCGGGACAGGGGCAGAGACCCAGTACTTC

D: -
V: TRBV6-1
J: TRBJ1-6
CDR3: CASSPGGTYNSPLHF
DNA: TGTGCCAGCAGCCCCGGGGGTACCTATAATTCACCCCTCCACTTT

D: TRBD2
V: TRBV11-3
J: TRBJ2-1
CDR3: CASSLGGPGGRYNEQFF
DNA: TGTGCCAGCAGCTTAGGGGGGCCGGGGGGGCGATACAATGAGCAGTTCTTC

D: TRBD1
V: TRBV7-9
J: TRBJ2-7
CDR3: CSSSFPDRGSYEQYF
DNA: TGTTCCAGCAGCTTCCCGGACAGGGGGTCCTACGAGCAGTACTTC

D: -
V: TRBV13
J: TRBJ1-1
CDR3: CASSSQGNEAFF
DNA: TGTGCCAGCAGCTCTCAGGGTAATGAAGCTTTCTTT

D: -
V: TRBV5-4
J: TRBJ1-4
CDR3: CASSLDRATNEKLFF
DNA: TGTGCCAGCAGCTTGGACCGAGCAACTAATGAAAAACTGTTTTTT

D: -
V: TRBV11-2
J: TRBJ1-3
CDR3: CASSSDSSGNTIYF
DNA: TGTGCCAGCAGCTCCGACAGCTCTGGAAACACCATATATTTT

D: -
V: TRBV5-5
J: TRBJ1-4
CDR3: CASSWAGPEKLFF
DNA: TGTGCCAGCAGCTGGGCAGGGCCCGAAAAACTGTTTTTT